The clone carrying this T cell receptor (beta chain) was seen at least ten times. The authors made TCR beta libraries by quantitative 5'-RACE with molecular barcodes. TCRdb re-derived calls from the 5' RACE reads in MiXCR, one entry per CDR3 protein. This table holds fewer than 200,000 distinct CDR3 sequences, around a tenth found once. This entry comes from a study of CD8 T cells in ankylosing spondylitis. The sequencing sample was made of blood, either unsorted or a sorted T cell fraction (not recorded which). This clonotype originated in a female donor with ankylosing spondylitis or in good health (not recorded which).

In DNA form, the CDR3 reads TGCAGCGCTGACAGTGTCGCGGGAGTCCATGAGCAGTTCTTC. Protein: CSADSVAGVHEQFF. This sequence joins TRBV29-1 and TRBJ2-1; 7 bases are a match to TRBD2. CDR1 SQVTM and CDR2 ANQGSEA come from the germline V gene. The CDR3 spans 14 residues. Trimming took 7 bases from V and 8 from J; bases not matched to a gene: 14.